The 2 T cell receptor beta chains reported below all come from one sample, sequenced in a study of T cell repertoires in cytomegalovirus infection. TCRdb itself ran the reads through MiXCR, one entry per CDR3 protein. The sample shows around 740,000 distinct CDR3 sequences, 35% of them seen only once. The material sequenced was PBMCs. All receptors come from a human donor in good health (CMV status not recorded). Some clones in this sample may be carry-over from other donors' samples.

This clonotype occurred a few times. V gene TRBV7-6 combines with J gene TRBJ1-6; D unclear. The CDR3 consists of 16 residues. Trimming removed 5 bases at V and 9 bases at J, with 20 bases between. From germline, CDR1 is SGHVS and CDR2 FNYEAQ. Written as DNA, the CDR3 is TGTGCCAGCAGCCTAGAGGGTCCGGGGTTGCCTTCACCCCTCCACTTT. Translated: CASSLEGPGLPSPLHF.

This clonotype has only one observation. One end of the junction does not line up with germline, which may come from a read error. The chain combines TRBV15 with TRBJ2-7; tentative D call: TRBD2 (6 bases). Germline V gene lookup returns CDR1 LNHNV and CDR2 YYDKDF (reference sequence). The CDR3 is 16 residues long. Here the CDR3 reads CATSSPLPGLNYEHYF. The CDR3 DNA reads as TGTGCCACCAGCAGCCCACTCCCGGGACTCAACTACGAGCACTACTTC.